This T cell receptor beta chain was observed in a study of T cells in women clearing cervical HPV infection. General study results and limits: Cases carried less TRBV6-7 than controls: 0.11% versus 0.16%.

Germline V lookup: CDR1 DFQATT, CDR2 SNEGSKA (reference sequence). The CDR3 contains 12 residues. Method: immunoSEQ multiplex PCR; TCRdb's copy keeps in-frame clones and lacks some. The table lists under 50,000 clones, with roughly 6% in the top ten. Details on this clone: Its antigen is undetermined. The DNA ends 3 residues before the CDR3 does, and the rest of the CDR3 is filled in from the germline J gene.

The receptor's source is a woman between 18 and 69 years old with a cervical HPV16 infection that either progressed to CIN3+ or cleared (not recorded which). The sequencing sample was made of blood buffy coat. The V gene is TRBV20-1, the J gene TRBJ2-4; TRBD1 might be the D (6 bases). The DNA read from the CDR3 is TGCAGTGCTGTTATCAGGGGAGAGACT. This sequence encodes CSAVIRGET. The entire CDR3 sequence reads CSAVIRGETQYF.